The clone carrying this T cell receptor beta chain was counted a single time. The CDR3 loop spans 14 amino acids. The V gene lost 1 base and the J gene lost 5 bases, with 8 bases spanning the gap. Germline lookup yields CDR1 SGHVS and CDR2 FQNEAQ. The sample belongs to a study of blood T cell repertoires in COVID-19. Study-level background: Samples came from the United States, Italy and Spain, spanning acute and convalescent COVID-19. T cells, B-cell-depleted T cells, or PBMCs provided the cDNA or gDNA that served as material.

In the authors' methods: Estimation of nucleated cell counts relied on the amplification of reference gene primers. Using immunoSEQ multiplex PCR, the repertoire was profiled, and TCRdb retains in-frame clones only, with some absent. The V and J calls and clone size are taken from that table; D and trimming were inferred from the DNA. The repertoire holds roughly 87,000 clones, with around 85% as singletons. The sequencing sample was made of peripheral blood. This TCR was recovered from a woman aged 55-69 years with acute or convalescent COVID-19. V is TRBV7-8 and J is TRBJ2-2; D ambiguous. CDR3 in amino acids: CASSLDSSTGELFF. CDR3 nucleotide sequence: TGTGCCAGCAGCTTAGATTCGAGTACCGGGGAGCTGTTTTTT.